Shown below are 19 T cell receptor beta chains from a single sample sequenced in a study of T cell repertoires in cytomegalovirus infection. These TCRs are of unknown antigen specificity. TCRdb passed the reads through MiXCR, listing each CDR3 protein once. The profile shows 650,000 to 900,000 distinct CDR3 sequences, 30% to 35% of them singletons. The sample here was cultured CD8+ T cells from PBMCs, taken from culture after CMV antigen stimulation. These receptors came from a human donor in good health (CMV status not recorded). Some clones in this sample may be carry-over from other donors' samples.

A remark on this clonotype: The CDR3 does not close with the conserved phenylalanine or tryptophan, likely indicating a read error. This chain connects TRBV7-9 to TRBJ1-4; D is ambiguous. V dropped 5 bases and J dropped 8 bases, with 15 bases sitting between them. The CDR3 has 14 residues. CDR1 SEHNR and CDR2 FQNEAQ come from the germline V gene (reference sequence). The CDR3 DNA is TGTGCCAGCAGCCGGGGAGGGAACACCGAAAAACTGTTTTCT. This sequence encodes CASSRGGNTEKLFS.

As to this clonotype: No conserved phenylalanine or tryptophan ends this CDR3, so it is likely a read error. J is TRBJ2-1 and V is TRBV11-3; TRBD2 might be the D (5 bases). Looked up from germline, CDR1 is SGHNT and CDR2 is YENEEA. The ends were cut back, 0 bases at V and 10 bases at J, with 16 bases in the middle. The CDR3 sequence is 15 residues long. CDR3 in DNA: TGTGCCAGCAGCTTAGAGGGGTCGGCGGGTGGAGAGCAGTTCTAC. As protein: CASSLEGSAGGEQFY.

This sequence joins TRBV6-2 or TRBV6-3 and TRBJ1-6, with 10 bases that match TRBD1. Germline CDR1 is MNHEY and CDR2 is SVGEGT. The CDR3 consists of 19 residues. Germline trimming cut 2 bases from V and 3 bases from J; bases unmatched to any gene: 10. The CDR3 loop reads CASSYTGTGEIDYNSPLHF. The CDR3 nucleotides are TGTGCCAGCAGTTACACCGGGACAGGGGAGATTGACTATAATTCACCCCTCCACTTT.

The genes are TRBV6-1 and TRBJ2-7, with D possibly called TRBD1 or TRBD2 (5 bases each). The V and J ends lost 7 bases and 0 bases respectively, with 19 bases between them. This CDR3 region has 16 residues. Germline values: CDR1 MNHNS, CDR2 SASEGT. The CDR3 DNA is TGTGCCAGCAACCCCTCCGGGACGGAGACCTCCTACGAGCAGTACGTC. The encoded protein is CASNPSGTETSYEQYV.

This clonotype was detected a few times. J is TRBJ2-3 and V is TRBV5-6; the match to TRBD2 covers 7 bases. Germline V gene sequence: CDR1 SGHDT, CDR2 YYEEEE. The CDR3 contains 15 residues. V shed 4 bases, J shed 2 bases, and the junction held 7 bases outside the gene matches. CDR3 DNA sequence: TGTGCCAGCAGCCCGCCGGGGAGGGCCACAGATACGCAGTATTTT. Translation: CASSPPGRATDTQYF.

A few counts support this clonotype. The J gene is TRBJ1-3, the V gene TRBV4-1; no firm D call. The CDR3 runs 18 residues. Germline CDR1 and CDR2: MGHRA and YSYEKL. V lost 1 base and J lost 1, with 17 bases in between. CDR3 nucleotides: TGCGCCAGCAGCCAAGCTCCGCCTCTGATGGGATCTGGAAACACCATATATTTT. Residues: CASSQAPPLMGSGNTIYF.

This clonotype came up many times. This rearrangement joins TRBV7-2 to TRBJ1-1; no reliable D call. The CDR3 is 12 residues long. Deletions cut 4 bases from V and 10 bases from J, with 13 bases between. Germline V lookup: CDR1 SGHTA, CDR2 FQGNSA. CDR3 protein: CASSSGRSLAFF. For the CDR3, the DNA is TGTGCCAGCAGCTCAGGACGGTCGCTAGCTTTCTTT.

V is TRBV6-6 and J is TRBJ2-3, with 10 bases identical to TRBD1. The germline V gene has CDR1 MNHNY and CDR2 SVGAGI (reference sequence). This CDR3 has 16 residues. The V gene end was trimmed by 6 bases and the J gene end by 3 bases; junction bases not matched to a gene: 9. The CDR3 loop is CASSPSGQGLTDTQYF. CDR3 DNA: TGTGCCAGCAGCCCTTCGGGACAGGGGTTAACAGATACGCAGTATTTT.

V usage is TRBV12-5 and J usage is TRBJ1-2, with unresolved D. V was trimmed by 2 bases and J by 8 bases, leaving 12 bases between them. The CDR3 totals 13 residues. Germline V CDR1 and CDR2: LGHNT, FRNRAP. The CDR3 reads CASGLPPVGGYTF. CDR3 coding DNA: TGTGCTAGTGGTTTGCCCCCGGTGGGGGGCTACACCTTC. Supplemented by reference TRBV12-5 and TRBJ1-2, the full variable domain reads DARVTQTPRHKVTEMGQEVTMRCQPILGHNTVFWYRQTMMQGLELLAYFRNRAPLDDSGMPKDRFSAEMPDATLATLKIQPSEPRDSAVYFCASGLPPVGGYTFGSGTRLTVV.

This clonotype was seen more than once but under ten times. The V gene is TRBV7-9, the J gene TRBJ2-1; D is undetermined. V was cut by 4 bases and J by 7 bases, with 17 bases left in between. Germline V gene lookup returns CDR1 SEHNR and CDR2 FQNEAQ (reference sequence). The CDR3 runs to 15 residues. As DNA, the CDR3 is TGTGCCAGCAGCTCACCACAGCGAAGATCGAATGAGCAGTTCTTC. Its translation is CASSSPQRRSNEQFF.

As to this clonotype: Just one base apart from a much larger clone, this may be a read error. The V call is TRBV7-2, the J call TRBJ1-2, with 7 bases lining up with TRBD1. CDR3 length: 13 amino acids. V lost 7 bases, J lost 5 bases, and 7 bases stayed unmatched. CDR1 and CDR2 from the germline V gene are SGHTA and FQGNSA. Here the CDR3 reads CTSTWGDSYGYTF. The DNA for the CDR3 is TGTACCAGCACCTGGGGGGACAGTTATGGCTACACCTTC.

Notes on this clonotype: Its ends do not fully match the called genes, so a read error is possible. This chain connects TRBV4-3 to TRBJ2-2; 10 nucleotides agree with TRBD1. The CDR3 loop spans 18 amino acids. The germline gives CDR1 LGHNA, CDR2 YSLEER. This chain's CDR3 is CVSSQGRGTGANTGELFF. The CDR3 DNA is TGCGTCAGCAGCCAAGGCCGAGGGACAGGGGCGAACACCGGGGAACTGTTTTTT.

The chain is built from TRBV28 and TRBJ1-1; TRBD1 agrees at 11 bases. V was clipped by 5 bases and J by 0 bases; unmatched bases: 14. The CDR3 totals 19 residues. From germline, CDR1 is MDHEN and CDR2 SYDVKM. The CDR3 nucleotides are TGTGCCAGCAGTGTCCCAAGGACAGGGGGCTCGCGCCTGAACACTGAAGCTTTCTTT. Translating gives CASSVPRTGGSRLNTEAFF.

This clonotype has just a few counts. This chain uses TRBV25-1 with TRBJ1-2; unclear D gene. Germline values: CDR1 MGHDK, CDR2 SYGVNS. The CDR3 is 11 amino acids. V was shortened by 10 bases and J by 8 bases, with 14 bases between the two germline ends. CDR3 nucleotides: TGTGCCACGGAGCACGGGTGGGGCTACACCTTC. The encoded protein is CATEHGWGYTF.

This clonotype was found a few times. This chain connects TRBV7-6 to TRBJ1-4; no reliable D call. The germline CDR1 and CDR2 sequences are SGHVS and FNYEAQ. Trimming removed 2 bases from V and 0 bases from J, with 10 bases in between. This CDR3 has 16 amino acids. CDR3 protein: CASSLIRAATNEKLFF. The CDR3, as DNA: TGTGCCAGCAGCTTAATAAGAGCAGCAACTAATGAAAAACTGTTTTTT.

This rearrangement joins TRBV9 to TRBJ2-1; D assignment may be TRBD1 or TRBD2 (5 bases each). The CDR3 has 16 residues. V lost 2 bases and J lost 3, with 15 bases in between. Germline CDR1 is SGDLS and CDR2 is YYNGEE. CDR3 sequence (DNA): TGTGCCAGCAGCGTTCAATCAGGGAGTCTCTACAATGAGCAGTTCTTC. This gives the protein CASSVQSGSLYNEQFF. Drawing the rest from reference TRBV9 and TRBJ2-1, the complete variable domain is DSGVTQTPKHLITATGQRVTLRCSPRSGDLSVYWYQQSLDQGLQFLIQYYNGEERAKGNILERFSAQQFPDLHSELNLSSLELGDSALYFCASSVQSGSLYNEQFFGPGTRLTVL.

J is TRBJ2-3 and V is TRBV12-3 or TRBV12-4; a weak D match, TRBD2 (7 bases). V shed 6 bases and J shed 2 bases, with 24 bases lying between them. The CDR3 consists of 18 residues. DNA of the CDR3: TGTGCCAGCAGCCGTAAGCTCCCACAGGGAGGGTACACAGATACGCAGTATTTT. Protein product: CASSRKLPQGGYTDTQYF.

The chain has TRBV27 and TRBJ1-2; D not certain. Germline CDR1 reads MNHEY; CDR2 reads SMNVEV (reference sequence). The V gene lost 3 bases and the J gene lost 4 bases, with 12 bases spanning the gap. The CDR3 extends over 14 amino acids. CDR3 sequence: CASSFGNRSYGYTF. The CDR3 region has the DNA TGTGCCAGCAGTTTCGGGAACCGCTCCTATGGCTACACCTTC.

The chain couples TRBV7-3 to TRBJ2-1; D is unclear. Germline V gives CDR1 SGHTA, CDR2 FQGTGA. CDR3 length: 14 residues. V shed 5 bases and J shed 3 bases, with 11 bases lying between them. The CDR3 sequence is CASSPTVNYNEQFF. The CDR3 DNA reads as TGTGCCAGCAGCCCGACGGTAAACTACAATGAGCAGTTCTTC.